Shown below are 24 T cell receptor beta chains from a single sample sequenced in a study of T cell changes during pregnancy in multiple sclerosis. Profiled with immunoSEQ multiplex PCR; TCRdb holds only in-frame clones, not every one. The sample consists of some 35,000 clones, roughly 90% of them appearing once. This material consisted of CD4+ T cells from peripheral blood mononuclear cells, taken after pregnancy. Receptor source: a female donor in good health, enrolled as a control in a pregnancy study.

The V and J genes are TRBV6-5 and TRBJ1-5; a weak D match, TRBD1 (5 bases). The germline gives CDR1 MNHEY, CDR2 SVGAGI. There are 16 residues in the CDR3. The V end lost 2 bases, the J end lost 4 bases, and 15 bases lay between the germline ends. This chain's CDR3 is CASSYVAGGINQPQHF. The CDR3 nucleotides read TGTGCCAGCAGTTACGTGGCGGGGGGGATTAATCAGCCCCAGCATTTT.

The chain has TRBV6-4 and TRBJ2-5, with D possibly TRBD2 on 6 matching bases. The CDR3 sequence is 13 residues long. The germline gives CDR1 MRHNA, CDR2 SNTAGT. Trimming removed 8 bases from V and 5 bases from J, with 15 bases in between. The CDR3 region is CASSTGVGETQYF. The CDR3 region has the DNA TGTGCCAGCTCAACGGGAGTGGGGGAGACCCAGTACTTC.

The CDR3 is CASSPLGQGREQYF. In DNA, the CDR3 is TGTGCCAGCAGTCCCCTAGGACAGGGCCGGGAGCAGTACTTC. The gene calls are TRBV2 and TRBJ2-7, with 8 bases that match TRBD1. Germline CDR1 reads SNHLY; CDR2 reads FYNNEI. J lost 7 bases, V lost 5 bases, and 10 bases had no gene match. CDR3 length: 14 residues.

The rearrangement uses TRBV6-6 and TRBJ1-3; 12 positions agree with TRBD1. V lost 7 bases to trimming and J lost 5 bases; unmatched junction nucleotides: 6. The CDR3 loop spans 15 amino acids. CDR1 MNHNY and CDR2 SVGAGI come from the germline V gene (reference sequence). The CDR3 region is CASTRGQGARNTIYF. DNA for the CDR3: TGTGCCAGCACCAGGGGACAGGGGGCTCGAAACACCATATATTTT.

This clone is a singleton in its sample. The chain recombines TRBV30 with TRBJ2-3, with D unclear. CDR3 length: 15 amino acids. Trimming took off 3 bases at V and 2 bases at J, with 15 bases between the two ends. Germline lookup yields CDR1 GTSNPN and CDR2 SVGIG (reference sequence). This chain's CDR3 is CAWRLGRRITDTQYF. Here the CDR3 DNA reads TGTGCCTGGAGGCTCGGAAGGAGAATCACAGATACGCAGTATTTT.

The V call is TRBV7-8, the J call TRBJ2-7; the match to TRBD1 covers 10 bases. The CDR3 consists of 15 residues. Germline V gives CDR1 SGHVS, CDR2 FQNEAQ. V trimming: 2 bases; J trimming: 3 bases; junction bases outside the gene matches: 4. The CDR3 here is CASSLRRDRGYEQYF. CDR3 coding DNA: TGTGCCAGCAGCTTACGTCGGGACAGGGGCTACGAGCAGTACTTC.

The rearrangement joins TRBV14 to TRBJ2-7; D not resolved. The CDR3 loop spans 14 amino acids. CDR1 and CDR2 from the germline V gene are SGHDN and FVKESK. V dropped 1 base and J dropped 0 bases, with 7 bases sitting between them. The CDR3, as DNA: TGTGCCAGCAGCCAAGGTGCCAGCTCCTACGAGCAGTACTTC. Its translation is CASSQGASSYEQYF.

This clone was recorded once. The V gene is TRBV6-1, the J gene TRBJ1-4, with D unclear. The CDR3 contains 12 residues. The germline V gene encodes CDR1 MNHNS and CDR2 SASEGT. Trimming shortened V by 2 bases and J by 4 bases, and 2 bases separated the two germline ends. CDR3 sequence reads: CASSEHNEKLFF. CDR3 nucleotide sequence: TGTGCCAGCAGTGAACATAATGAAAAACTGTTTTTT.

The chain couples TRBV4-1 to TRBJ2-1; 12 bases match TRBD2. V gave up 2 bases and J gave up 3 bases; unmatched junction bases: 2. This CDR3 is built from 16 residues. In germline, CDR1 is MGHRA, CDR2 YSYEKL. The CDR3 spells CASSQPGLAGYNEQFF. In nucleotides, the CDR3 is TGCGCCAGCAGCCAACCGGGACTAGCGGGCTACAATGAGCAGTTCTTC.

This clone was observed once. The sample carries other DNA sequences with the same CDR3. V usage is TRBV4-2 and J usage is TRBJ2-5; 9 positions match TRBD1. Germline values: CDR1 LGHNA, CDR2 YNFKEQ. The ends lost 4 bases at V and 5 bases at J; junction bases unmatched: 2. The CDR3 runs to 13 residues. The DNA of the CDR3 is TGTGCCAGCAGCCGGGACAGGGAGGAGACCCAGTACTTC. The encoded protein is CASSRDREETQYF.

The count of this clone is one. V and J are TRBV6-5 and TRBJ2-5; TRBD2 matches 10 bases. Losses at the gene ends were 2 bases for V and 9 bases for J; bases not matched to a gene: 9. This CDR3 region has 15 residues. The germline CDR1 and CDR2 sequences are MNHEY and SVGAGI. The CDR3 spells CASSYLAGVSEAQYF. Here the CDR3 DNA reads TGTGCCAGCAGTTACCTAGCGGGAGTGTCTGAGGCCCAGTACTTC.

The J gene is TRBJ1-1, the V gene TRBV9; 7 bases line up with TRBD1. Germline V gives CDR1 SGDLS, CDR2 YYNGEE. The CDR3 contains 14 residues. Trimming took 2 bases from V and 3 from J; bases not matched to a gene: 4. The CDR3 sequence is CASSVRGADTEAFF. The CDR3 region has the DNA TGTGCCAGCAGCGTCAGGGGGGCGGACACTGAAGCTTTCTTT.

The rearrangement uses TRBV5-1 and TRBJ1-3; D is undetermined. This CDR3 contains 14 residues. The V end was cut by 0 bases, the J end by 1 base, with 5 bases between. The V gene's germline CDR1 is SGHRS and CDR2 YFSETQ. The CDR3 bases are TGCGCCAGCAGCTTGGACTCTTCTGGAAACACCATATATTTT. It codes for CASSLDSSGNTIYF. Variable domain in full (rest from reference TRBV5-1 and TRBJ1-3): KAGVTQTPRYLIKTRGQQVTLSCSPISGHRSVSWYQQTPGQGLQFLFEYFSETQRNKGNFPGRFSGRQFSNSRSEMNVSTLELGDSALYLCASSLDSSGNTIYFGEGSWLTVV.

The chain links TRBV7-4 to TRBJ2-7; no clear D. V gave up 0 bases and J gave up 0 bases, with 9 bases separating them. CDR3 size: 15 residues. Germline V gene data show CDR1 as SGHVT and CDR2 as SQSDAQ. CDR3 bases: TGTGCCAGCAGCTTAGCGGCCCGGAGCTCCTACGAGCAGTACTTC. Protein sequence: CASSLAARSSYEQYF.

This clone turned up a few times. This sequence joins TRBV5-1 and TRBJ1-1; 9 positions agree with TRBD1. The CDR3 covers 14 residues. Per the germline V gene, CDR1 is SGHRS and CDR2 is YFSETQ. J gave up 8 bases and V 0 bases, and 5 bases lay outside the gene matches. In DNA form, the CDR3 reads TGCGCCAGCAGCTTGGACAGGGGGCGAGTGGAAGCTTTCTTT. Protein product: CASSLDRGRVEAFF.

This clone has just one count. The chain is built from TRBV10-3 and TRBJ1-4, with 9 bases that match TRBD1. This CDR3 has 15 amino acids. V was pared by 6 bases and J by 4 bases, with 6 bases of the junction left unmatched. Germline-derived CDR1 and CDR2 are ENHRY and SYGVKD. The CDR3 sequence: CAISVGTGSNEKLFF. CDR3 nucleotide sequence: TGTGCCATCAGCGTCGGGACAGGGAGTAATGAAAAACTGTTTTTT.

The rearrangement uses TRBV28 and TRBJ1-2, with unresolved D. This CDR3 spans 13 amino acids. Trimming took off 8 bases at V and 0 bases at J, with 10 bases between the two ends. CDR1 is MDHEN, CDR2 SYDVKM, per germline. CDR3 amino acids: CASQRAANYGYTF. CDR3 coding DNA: TGTGCCAGCCAGCGGGCCGCTAACTATGGCTACACCTTC.

CDR3: CASSQEGLSPHEQYF. CDR3 DNA sequence: TGTGCCAGCAGTCAGGAGGGGCTATCCCCCCACGAGCAGTACTTC. The rearrangement joins TRBV28 to TRBJ2-7; D perhaps matches TRBD2 (6 bases). This CDR3 is built from 15 residues. Trimming cost V 5 bases and J 5 bases, with 19 bases left between them. Germline V lookup: CDR1 MDHEN, CDR2 SYDVKM.

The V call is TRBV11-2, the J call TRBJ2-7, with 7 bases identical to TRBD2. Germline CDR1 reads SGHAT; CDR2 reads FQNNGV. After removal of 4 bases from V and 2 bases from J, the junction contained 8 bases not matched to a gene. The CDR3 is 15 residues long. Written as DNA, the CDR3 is TGTGCCAGCAGCTCCGGACTAGTACTAACCTACGAGCAGTACTTC. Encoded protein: CASSSGLVLTYEQYF.

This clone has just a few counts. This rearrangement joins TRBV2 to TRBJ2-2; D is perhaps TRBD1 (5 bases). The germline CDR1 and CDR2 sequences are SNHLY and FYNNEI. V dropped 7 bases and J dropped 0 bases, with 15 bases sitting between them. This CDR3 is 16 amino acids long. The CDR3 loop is CASKLMTVANTGELFF. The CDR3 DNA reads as TGTGCCAGCAAATTGATGACAGTCGCGAACACCGGGGAGCTGTTTTTT.

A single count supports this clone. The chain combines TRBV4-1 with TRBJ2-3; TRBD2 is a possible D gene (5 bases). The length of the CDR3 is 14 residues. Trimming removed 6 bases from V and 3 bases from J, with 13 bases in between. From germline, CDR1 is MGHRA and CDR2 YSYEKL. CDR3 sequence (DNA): TGCGCCAGCAGGGGCGGGTTAACGACAGATACGCAGTATTTT. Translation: CASRGGLTTDTQYF.

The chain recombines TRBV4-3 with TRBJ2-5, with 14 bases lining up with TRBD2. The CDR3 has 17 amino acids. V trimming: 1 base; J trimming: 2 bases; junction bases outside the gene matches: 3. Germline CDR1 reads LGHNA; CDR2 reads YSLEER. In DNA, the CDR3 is TGCGCCAGCAGCCAAGGCCGACTAGCGGGGGGGCAAGAGACCCAGTACTTC. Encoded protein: CASSQGRLAGGQETQYF.

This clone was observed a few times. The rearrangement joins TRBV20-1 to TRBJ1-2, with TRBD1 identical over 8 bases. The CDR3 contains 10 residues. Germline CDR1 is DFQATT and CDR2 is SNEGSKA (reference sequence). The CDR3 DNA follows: TGCAGCGTGGGACAGGCGGGCTACACCTTC. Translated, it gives CSVGQAGYTF.

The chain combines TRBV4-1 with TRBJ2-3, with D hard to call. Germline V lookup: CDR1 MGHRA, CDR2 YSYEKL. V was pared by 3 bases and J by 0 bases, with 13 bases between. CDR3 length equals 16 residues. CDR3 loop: CASSQIHLTSTDTQYF. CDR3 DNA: TGCGCCAGCAGCCAGATTCACCTTACTAGCACAGATACGCAGTATTTT.